This T cell receptor beta chain was sequenced during a study of blood T cell repertoires in COVID-19. Whole-study context: Acute and convalescent COVID-19 specimens originated in the United States, Italy and Spain. PBMCs, B-cell-depleted T cells, or T cells provided the cDNA or gDNA that made up the material.

The ends were cut back, 5 bases at V and 11 bases at J, with 13 bases in the middle. This CDR3 spans 13 amino acids. CDR1 is MNHEY, CDR2 SVGAGI, per germline. Original processing methods: Amplifying reference gene primers gave estimates of nucleated cell counts. Produced via immunoSEQ multiplex PCR; TCRdb's table is partial and in-frame only. Clone size and V and J calls were adopted from that table, with D and trimming inferred from the DNA. The sample includes around 65,000 clones, around 80% seen only once; the top ten take roughly 22%. V is TRBV6-5 and J is TRBJ1-6; D unclear. The sequenced sample consisted of peripheral blood. The receptor was isolated from a woman of 80 years or more with active or convalescent COVID-19. CDR3 amino acids: CASSPGRTAPLHF. CDR3 nucleotides: TGTGCCAGCAGTCCCGGGAGAACGGCACCCCTCCACTTT.